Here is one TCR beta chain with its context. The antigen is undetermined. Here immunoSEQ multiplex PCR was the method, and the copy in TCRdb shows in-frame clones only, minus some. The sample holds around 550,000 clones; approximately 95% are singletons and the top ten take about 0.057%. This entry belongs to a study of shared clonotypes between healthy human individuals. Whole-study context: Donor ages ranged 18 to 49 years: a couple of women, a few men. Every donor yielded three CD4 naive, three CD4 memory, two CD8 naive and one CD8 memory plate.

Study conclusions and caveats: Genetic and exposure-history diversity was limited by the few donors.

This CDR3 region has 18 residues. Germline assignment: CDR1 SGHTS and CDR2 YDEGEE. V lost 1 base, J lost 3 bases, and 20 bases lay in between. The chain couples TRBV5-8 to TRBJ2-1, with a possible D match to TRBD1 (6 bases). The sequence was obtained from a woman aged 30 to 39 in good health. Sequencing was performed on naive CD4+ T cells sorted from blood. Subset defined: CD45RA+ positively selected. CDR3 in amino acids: CASSLSFLGGKSYNEQFF. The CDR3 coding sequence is TGTGCCAGCAGCTTGTCCTTTTTAGGGGGAAAGAGCTACAATGAGCAGTTCTTC.